Presented here are 32 T cell receptor beta chains from one specimen sequenced in a study of tumor-infiltrating lymphocytes in oesophageal squamous cell carcinoma. TCRdb reanalysed the PCR reads using MiXCR and keeps one entry per CDR3 protein. The top ten hold approximately 31% of the sample, which has about 12,000 distinct CDR3 sequences, 50% to 60% seen once. Material for sequencing was esophageal tumor tissue. These receptor sequences come from a female donor with esophageal squamous cell carcinoma.

The rearrangement joins TRBV6-1 to TRBJ1-2, with TRBD1 matching 7 bases. This CDR3 has 15 residues. V lost 4 bases and J lost 4; bases outside the gene matches: 9. From germline, CDR1 is MNHNS and CDR2 SASEGT. The CDR3 loop reads CASSVTGSGIYGYTF. CDR3 in DNA: TGTGCCAGCAGTGTGACAGGGTCGGGGATCTATGGCTACACCTTC.

By share, this clonotype counts as medium-sized. The V and J genes are TRBV7-9 and TRBJ2-1; a weak D match, TRBD2 (6 bases). Per the germline V gene, CDR1 is SEHNR and CDR2 is FQNEAQ (reference sequence). The CDR3 is 13 amino acids. V was clipped by 5 bases and J by 5 bases, with 10 bases between them. The CDR3 region is CASSVGSNNEQFF. The DNA of the CDR3 is TGTGCCAGCAGCGTCGGGAGCAACAATGAGCAGTTCTTC. Together with reference TRBV7-9 and TRBJ2-1, the CDR3 gives the full variable domain: DTGVSQNPRHKITKRGQNVTFRCDPISEHNRLYWYRQTLGQGPEFLTYFQNEAQLEKSRLLSDRFSAERPKGSFSTLEIQRTEQGDSAMYLCASSVGSNNEQFFGPGTRLTVL.

This clonotype was seen at least ten times. V gene TRBV7-6 combines with J gene TRBJ2-5; TRBD1 matches 9 bases. The J call may be in error: the DNA end matches TRBJ2-7 better. Germline loops: CDR1 SGHVS, CDR2 FNYEAQ. The CDR3 is 13 amino acids. The CDR3 bases are TGTGCCAGCAGCCAAGGACAGGGGCGCGAGCAGTACTTC. Protein: CASSQGQGREQYF.

The V gene is TRBV10-1, the J gene TRBJ2-1, with D possibly matching TRBD2 (7 bases). CDR3 length: 15 amino acids. The germline gives CDR1 WNHNN, CDR2 SYGVQD (reference sequence). V was trimmed by 3 bases and J by 6 bases, leaving 15 bases between them. For the CDR3, the DNA is TGCGCCAGCAGTGAAGGGGGGAGGGCCTCCAATGAGCAGTTCTTC. Its translation: CASSEGGRASNEQFF.

The rearrangement uses TRBV7-4 and TRBJ2-4; 9 nucleotides agree with TRBD1. The J call may be mistaken, given a closer DNA end match to TRBJ2-5. The CDR3 spans 18 residues. CDR1 and CDR2 from the germline V gene are SGHVT and SQSDAQ. CDR3 in DNA: TGTGCCAGCAGCTTAGGCTTAACTATGACAGGGGGAAGAGAGACCCAGTACTTC. Translated, it gives CASSLGLTMTGGRETQYF.

Concerning this clonotype itself: Sequence at one end of the junction differs from germline and may be a read error. The V call is TRBV7-4, the J call TRBJ2-7; D tentatively fits TRBD1 or TRBD2 (5 bases each). Germline CDR1 SGHVT, CDR2 SQSDAQ. The CDR3 is 15 amino acids. The CDR3 loop reads CASRPLPGDATSSTF. DNA of the CDR3: TGTGCCAGCAGACCACTACCTGGGGACGCTACGAGCAGTACTTTC.

The gene calls are TRBV7-6 and TRBJ2-7; possibly TRBD1 for D (6 bases). The V end was cut by 8 bases, the J end by 7 bases, with 24 bases between. This CDR3 spans 15 amino acids. In germline, CDR1 is SGHVS, CDR2 FNYEAQ. The CDR3 is CASGTRAPRDNEQYF. The DNA for the CDR3 is TGTGCCAGCGGAACGAGAGCACCCCGGGACAATGAGCAGTACTTC. The full variable domain, with the rest looked up from reference TRBV7-6 and TRBJ2-7, is GAGVSQSPRYKVTKRGQDVALRCDPISGHVSLYWYRQALGQGPEFLTYFNYEAQQDKSGLPNDRFSAERPEGSISTLTIQRTEQRDSAMYRCASGTRAPRDNEQYFGPGTRLTVT.

This rearrangement joins TRBV7-3 to TRBJ2-1; TRBD1 matches 10 bases. CDR3 length: 14 residues. J gave up 8 bases and V 3 bases, and 4 bases lay outside the gene matches. Germline V gene data show CDR1 as SGHTA and CDR2 as FQGTGA. The CDR3 coding sequence is TGTGCCAGCAGCTTGGGACAGGGGCCCCATGAGCAGTTCTTC. This encodes CASSLGQGPHEQFF. The complete variable domain, with remaining parts taken from reference TRBV7-3 and TRBJ2-1, reads GAGVSQTPSNKVTEKGKYVELRCDPISGHTALYWYRQSLGQGPEFLIYFQGTGAADDSGLPNDRFFAVRPEGSVSTLKIQRTERGDSAVYLCASSLGQGPHEQFFGPGTRLTVL.

V and J are TRBV27 and TRBJ2-3; D assignment may be TRBD1 or TRBD2 (5 bases each). TRBJ2-7 explains the end of the DNA better; the J call may be wrong. The germline V gene has CDR1 MNHEY and CDR2 SMNVEV (reference sequence). The CDR3 length is 14 residues. For the CDR3, the DNA is TGTGCCAGCAGCCGTAGGGGAGCTGACAATGAGCAGTACTTC. Residues: CASSRRGADNEQYF.

V and J are TRBV7-3 and TRBJ2-4, with 9 bases identical to TRBD2. The last part of the DNA fits TRBJ2-1 better; the J call may be wrong. The CDR3 has 14 amino acids. The germline V gene encodes CDR1 SGHTA and CDR2 FQGTGA. CDR3 sequence (DNA): TGTGCCAAGTCGAGGCTAGCGGGGTACAATGAGCAGTTCTTC. Its protein product is CAKSRLAGYNEQFF.

A remark on this clonotype: Its ends do not fully match the called genes, so a read error is possible. The chain has TRBV7-3 and TRBJ2-7, with D maybe TRBD2 (6 bases). Germline-derived CDR1 and CDR2 are SGHTA and FQGTGA. The CDR3 spans 13 residues. This CDR3 is CASSSLGGGALSF. As DNA, the CDR3 is TGTGCCAGCAGCTCTCTCGGGGGTGGGGCGTTGTCCTTC.

The chain uses TRBV6-1 and TRBJ2-3; the match to TRBD2 covers 15 bases. V lost 3 bases, J lost 7 bases, and 17 bases stayed unmatched. The CDR3 sequence is 20 residues long. Germline CDR1 reads MNHNS; CDR2 reads SASEGT. The CDR3 nucleotides are TGTGCCAGCAGTGAGTCCGGGACTAGCGGGGGGCCGCGGCGTTGGAATACGCAGTATTTT. Its translation is CASSESGTSGGPRRWNTQYF.

The sample holds a few counts of this clonotype. V usage is TRBV7-3 and J usage is TRBJ2-1, with 10 bases fitting TRBD1. This CDR3 has 16 amino acids. The ends lost 5 bases at V and 1 base at J; junction bases unmatched: 5. The germline gives CDR1 SGHTA, CDR2 FQGTGA. The CDR3 protein is CASSPRDRGSYNEQFF. As DNA, the CDR3 is TGTGCCAGCAGCCCCCGGGACAGGGGATCCTACAATGAGCAGTTCTTC.

The rearrangement joins TRBV6-8 to TRBJ2-7, with a weak D call TRBD1 (5 bases). Per germline, CDR1 MNHGY and CDR2 SAAAGT. There are 15 residues in the CDR3. With 5 bases removed from V and 1 base from J, the gap between germline ends came to 15 bases. The chain's CDR3 is CASSKTVDPSYEQYF. CDR3 nucleotide sequence: TGTGCCAGCAGTAAGACAGTCGACCCTTCCTACGAGCAGTACTTC.

This clonotype has a count of ten or more. The chain has TRBV28 and TRBJ2-7; D unresolved. In germline, CDR1 is MDHEN, CDR2 SYDVKM. This CDR3 has 9 residues. With 11 bases removed from V and 7 bases from J, the gap between germline ends came to 9 bases. The CDR3 bases are TGTGCCTATGACAATGAGCAGTACTTC. This codes for CAYDNEQYF.

This clonotype was seen only a few times. The chain is built from TRBV7-3 and TRBJ2-6; D could derive from TRBD1 or TRBD2 (7 bases each). Trimming cost V 1 base and J 0 bases, with 13 bases left between them. The germline V gene encodes CDR1 SGHTA and CDR2 FQGTGA. CDR3 size: 18 residues. This CDR3 is CASSLSVRGGSGANVLTF. CDR3 DNA sequence: TGTGCCAGCAGCTTAAGTGTCAGGGGGGGCTCTGGGGCCAACGTCCTGACTTTC.

This clonotype appeared a few times. V usage is TRBV7-3 and J usage is TRBJ2-3; no clear D. The CDR3 covers 11 residues. V was clipped by 3 bases and J by 8 bases, with 6 bases between them. Germline V gene sequence: CDR1 SGHTA, CDR2 FQGTGA. The CDR3 is CASSLGGTQYF. The DNA for the CDR3 is TGTGCCAGCAGCTTGGGCGGTACGCAGTATTTT. The complete variable domain, with remaining parts taken from reference TRBV7-3 and TRBJ2-3, reads GAGVSQTPSNKVTEKGKYVELRCDPISGHTALYWYRQSLGQGPEFLIYFQGTGAADDSGLPNDRFFAVRPEGSVSTLKIQRTERGDSAVYLCASSLGGTQYFGPGTRLTVL.

The gene calls are TRBV7-4 and TRBJ2-3; TRBD1 matches 9 bases. The CDR3 covers 15 residues. Germline CDR1 reads SGHVT; CDR2 reads SQSDAQ. Trimming removed 5 bases from V and 8 bases from J; junction bases left unmatched: 11. In nucleotides, the CDR3 is TGTGCCAGCAGCCTACAGGGGGCAAAGCGAGGTACGCAGTATTTT. Amino acids: CASSLQGAKRGTQYF. The entire variable domain, with the rest obtained from reference TRBV7-4 and TRBJ2-3, is as follows: GAGVSQSPRYKVAKRGRDVALRCDSISGHVTLYWYRQTLGQGSEVLTYSQSDAQRDKSGRPSGRFSAERPERSVSTLKIQRTEQGDSAVYLCASSLQGAKRGTQYFGPGTRLTVL.

This clonotype was seen once. The CDR3 end shows no conserved phenylalanine or tryptophan, and so a read error is likely. Because the CDR3's place on the DNA is in doubt, the DNA is left out and the CDR3 is given as listed by TCRdb. This rearrangement joins TRBV7-2 to TRBJ2-3; TRBD1 reflects the table's D call only, with no check against the DNA. The CDR3 extends over 17 residues, inclusive of both ends. In germline, CDR1 is SGHTA, CDR2 FQGNSA. CDR3 protein: CASSGSDRGQYEQYFGP.

The genes are TRBV11-3 and TRBJ2-3; no definite D call. The tail of the sequence fits TRBJ2-7 better, so the J call may be wrong. Germline V gene lookup returns CDR1 SGHNT and CDR2 YENEEA. The CDR3 totals 14 residues. In DNA, the CDR3 is TGTGCCAGCAGCTTAGAGGGCTACTCCTACGAGCAGTACTTC. It yields the protein CASSLEGYSYEQYF.

The sample holds a few counts of this clonotype. A much bigger clone sits one base away, suggesting this may be a read error. The chain links TRBV4-3 to TRBJ2-1; D ambiguous. The DNA end is a closer match to TRBJ2-7, so the J assignment may be wrong. CDR1 LGHNA and CDR2 YSLEER come from the germline V gene. CDR3 length: 16 residues. CDR3: CASSQEYSNSYNEQYF. The CDR3 DNA sequence: TGCGCCAGCAGCCAAGAGTACAGCAACTCCTACAATGAGCAGTACTTC.

V gene TRBV12-3 or TRBV12-4 combines with J gene TRBJ2-2, with D uncertain. V lost 6 bases and J 5 bases, leaving 10 bases between the germline ends. The length of the CDR3 is 13 residues. CDR3 protein: CASSRSLTGELFF. For the CDR3, the DNA is TGTGCCAGCAGCCGTTCGTTGACCGGGGAGCTGTTTTTT.

The rearrangement uses TRBV7-3 and TRBJ2-1, with D perhaps TRBD1 (5 bases). Germline lookup yields CDR1 SGHTA and CDR2 FQGTGA. This CDR3 is 15 amino acids long. Trimming cost V 2 bases and J 7 bases, with 15 bases left between them. This CDR3 is CASSLSGHSGNEQFF. CDR3 bases: TGTGCCAGCAGCTTATCAGGACACTCTGGGAATGAGCAGTTCTTC.

The CDR3 protein is CASSASGTASEAFF. CDR3 in DNA: TGCGCCAGCAGCGCAAGCGGGACAGCATCTGAAGCTTTCTTT. This rearrangement joins TRBV5-1 to TRBJ1-1, with TRBD1 matching over 7 bases. CDR3 length equals 14 residues. Trimming took 4 bases from V and 6 from J; bases not matched to a gene: 9. The germline CDR1 and CDR2 sequences are SGHRS and YFSETQ.

Only a few counts were recorded for this clonotype. The chain has TRBV6-4 and TRBJ2-3; 11 bases are shared with TRBD2. The CDR3 sequence is 14 residues long. V lost 4 bases, J lost 3 bases, and 0 bases stayed unmatched. The germline V gene encodes CDR1 MRHNA and CDR2 SNTAGT. The CDR3 is CASSGTSGTDTQYF. In DNA, the CDR3 is TGTGCCAGCAGTGGGACTAGCGGGACAGATACGCAGTATTTT.

Many counts were recorded for this clonotype. The gene calls are TRBV7-3 and TRBJ2-2, with 9 bases lining up with TRBD2. J gave up 5 bases and V 5 bases, and 9 bases lay outside the gene matches. The CDR3 extends over 16 amino acids. CDR1 and CDR2 (germline): SGHTA, FQGTGA. Here the CDR3 DNA reads TGTGCCAGCAGCCCCCTGGCGGGAGGGATAACCGGGGAGCTGTTTTTT. Its protein is CASSPLAGGITGELFF. The variable domain in full, completed from reference TRBV7-3 and TRBJ2-2, reads GAGVSQTPSNKVTEKGKYVELRCDPISGHTALYWYRQSLGQGPEFLIYFQGTGAADDSGLPNDRFFAVRPEGSVSTLKIQRTERGDSAVYLCASSPLAGGITGELFFGEGSRLTVL.

There are many counts of this clonotype. This chain connects TRBV7-3 to TRBJ2-3, with 11 bases matching TRBD2. J was trimmed by 3 bases and V by 3 bases; bases with no gene match: 2. The CDR3 is 15 amino acids. Germline CDR1 SGHTA, CDR2 FQGTGA. For the CDR3, the DNA is TGTGCCAGCAGCTTGACTAGCGGGGAGACAGATACGCAGTATTTT. Protein sequence: CASSLTSGETDTQYF.

The chain links TRBV7-6 to TRBJ2-3; no firm D call. The V end was cut by 5 bases, the J end by 10 bases, with 19 bases between. Per germline, CDR1 SGHVS and CDR2 FNYEAQ. The CDR3 is 14 residues long. Here the CDR3 reads CASSQSRAEIAQYF. The CDR3 DNA reads TGTGCCAGCAGCCAATCTAGGGCCGAGATAGCGCAGTATTTT.

Here the CDR3 reads CASSLGEVGANVLTF. In DNA, the CDR3 is TGTGCCAGCAGCTTAGGTGAGGTAGGGGCCAACGTCCTGACTTTC. This chain uses TRBV7-9 with TRBJ2-6; D not certain. The length of the CDR3 is 15 residues. The ends were cut back, 1 base at V and 4 bases at J, with 8 bases in the middle. Per the germline V gene, CDR1 is SEHNR and CDR2 is FQNEAQ (reference sequence).

This clonotype was observed a few times. The chain links TRBV6-6 to TRBJ1-5; D uncertain. V was cut by 7 bases and J by 4 bases, with 11 bases left in between. This CDR3 has 13 amino acids. CDR1 and CDR2 (germline): MNHNY, SVGAGI (reference sequence). The CDR3 nucleotides are TGTGCCAGCAAGGTTGGGCAAAATCAGCCCCAGCATTTT. Residues: CASKVGQNQPQHF.

CDR3 DNA: TGTGCCAGCAGTAATGCAGCGGGAGGCTACGAGCAGTACTTC. Protein sequence: CASSNAAGGYEQYF. The chain has TRBV7-6 and TRBJ2-7, with TRBD2 matching 9 bases. The germline gives CDR1 SGHVS, CDR2 FNYEAQ. V lost 6 bases and J lost 3; bases outside the gene matches: 6. The CDR3 length is 14 residues.

This clonotype was seen only a few times. The genes are TRBV7-2 and TRBJ2-5; 11 positions match TRBD2. The J call may be faulty, since TRBJ2-1 better matches the DNA end. This CDR3 spans 16 amino acids. Germline CDR1 is SGHTA and CDR2 is FQGNSA. CDR3 residues: CASRFSSGRPNNEQFF. The CDR3 DNA is TGTGCCAGCAGGTTCTCTAGCGGGAGGCCGAACAATGAGCAGTTCTTC.